The clone carrying this TCR beta chain was found a few times. Its antigen is undetermined. The sorted Tregs were CD4+CD25+CD127-/low cells. Study-level results: Tumor memory CD4+ T cell TCR gene usage clustered with blood and lymph node memory CD4+ cells and lymph node naive CD4+ cells.

Semi-nested PCR with Nested Universal Primer A followed constant-region reverse priming of full-length variable regions. TCRdb called the 5' RACE reads again in MiXCR, with one record for every CDR3 protein. Of about 40,000 distinct CDR3 sequences in the sample, about a fifth were seen once. The material sequenced was Tregs sorted from a lymph node. The clonotype comes from a female donor with breast cancer.

The CDR3 loop reads CASGEGSGNTIYF. The CDR3 coding sequence is TGTGCCAGCGGAGAGGGGAGTGGAAACACCATATATTTT. The V and J genes are TRBV6-1 and TRBJ1-3; D is perhaps TRBD1 (5 bases). The germline CDR1 and CDR2 sequences are MNHNS and SASEGT. V shed 8 bases and J shed 3 bases, with 11 bases lying between them. The CDR3 consists of 13 residues.